This T cell receptor (beta chain) was documented in a study of cytomegalovirus exposure and HLA in healthy donors. The wider study: Counted in an early data release were about 80 million unique TCRs from HLA-typed donors.

V dropped 6 bases and J dropped 8 bases, with 20 bases sitting between them. The CDR3 contains 14 residues. In germline, CDR1 is GTSNPN, CDR2 SVGIG (reference sequence). PCR amplification relied on 60 Vbeta primers (plus 13 Jbeta primers). The table came from immunoSEQ multiplex PCR; TCRdb's copy has only in-frame clones and leaves some out. The table shows some 200,000 clones, with around 80% occurring only once. The V call is TRBV30, the J call TRBJ2-1; tentative D call: TRBD2 (7 bases). The receptor was derived from a woman aged 40 to 50 in good health and CMV-seronegative. Sequenced material: PBMCs. Written as DNA, the CDR3 is TGTGCCTGTCTACGGGGGGCTCGGGTGCATGAGCAGTTCTTC. It yields the protein CACLRGARVHEQFF.